Following are 23 T cell receptor beta chains from one sample sequenced in a study of lung T cells in sarcoidosis with Löfgren's syndrome. One entry per CDR3 protein, called by TCRdb with MiXCR from the reads. The data contain around 60,000 distinct CDR3 sequences, about 20% of them seen just once; the ten biggest clones take up about 2.3%. Sequencing was carried out using CD4+ T cells from PBMCs. These receptor sequences come from a human donor with sarcoidosis (Löfgren's syndrome or another form), or a control subject (not recorded which).

The rearrangement uses TRBV11-2 and TRBJ2-5; 7 nucleotides align to TRBD1. With 5 bases clipped from V and 1 base from J, the junction kept 4 bases outside the gene matches. Germline V CDR1 and CDR2: SGHAT, FQNNGV. The CDR3 has 14 residues. CDR3 protein: CASSLGQLQETQYF. The CDR3 DNA reads TGTGCCAGCAGCCTGGGACAGCTCCAAGAGACCCAGTACTTC.

In this sample, this clonotype turned up many times. The chain uses TRBV20-1 and TRBJ2-7, with D tentatively TRBD1 (6 bases). Trimming cost V 4 bases and J 2 bases, with 9 bases left between them. This CDR3 is built from 12 residues. CDR1 is DFQATT, CDR2 SNEGSKA, per germline (reference sequence). CDR3 residues: CSAIQGTYEQYF. The CDR3 DNA reads TGCAGTGCTATACAGGGTACCTACGAGCAGTACTTC.

A remark on this clonotype: Just one base apart from a much larger clone, this may be a read error. The rearrangement links TRBV4-1 to TRBJ1-5, with 9 bases identical to TRBD1. The germline V gene has CDR1 MGHRA and CDR2 YSYEKL. This CDR3 is built from 16 residues. CDR3 DNA sequence: TGCGCCAACAGCCAAAGAGACAGGGGGGGCAATCAGCCCCAGCATTTT. Translating it yields CANSQRDRGGNQPQHF.

This clonotype was seen only a few times. This sequence joins TRBV4-3 and TRBJ1-4; TRBD1 might be the D (5 bases). V gave up 1 base and J gave up 6 bases, with 9 bases separating them. Germline-derived CDR1 and CDR2 are LGHNA and YSLEER. CDR3 length: 14 amino acids. Here the CDR3 DNA reads TGCGCCAGCAGCCAAGCAGGGCGGGATGAAAAACTGTTTTTT. Residues: CASSQAGRDEKLFF.

Ten or more counts support this clonotype. The V and J genes are TRBV6-2 or TRBV6-3 and TRBJ1-5; no definite D call. The length of the CDR3 is 14 residues. CDR1 and CDR2 (germline): MNHEY, SVGEGT. Trimming removed 6 bases at V and 0 bases at J, with 9 bases between. CDR3 protein: CASSYMNSNQPQHF. As DNA, the CDR3 is TGTGCCAGCAGCTACATGAATAGCAATCAGCCCCAGCATTTT.

This clonotype came up many times. The chain has TRBV20-1 and TRBJ1-1; D may be TRBD1 (6 bases). The CDR3 runs to 12 residues. Germline CDR1 and CDR2: DFQATT and SNEGSKA (reference sequence). Trimming left V 7 bases short and J 1 base short, with 10 bases between. The CDR3 protein is CSGGQPNTEAFF. In DNA form, the CDR3 reads TGCAGTGGAGGACAGCCGAACACTGAAGCTTTCTTT.

This clonotype was counted many times. This chain uses TRBV28 with TRBJ1-2; maybe TRBD1 (5 bases). This CDR3 is 12 amino acids long. Trimming stripped 10 bases from V and 4 bases from J, with 13 bases between. Germline loops: CDR1 MDHEN, CDR2 SYDVKM. CDR3 coding DNA: TGTGCCACCTGGGGCATACCCTATGGCTACACCTTC. As protein: CATWGIPYGYTF.

This clonotype has a count of ten or more. The chain employs TRBV7-2 and TRBJ2-3; TRBD2 matches 13 bases. Germline V gene sequence: CDR1 SGHTA, CDR2 FQGNSA. V gave up 1 base and J gave up 5 bases; unmatched junction bases: 3. The CDR3 is 16 residues long. CDR3 bases: TGTGCCAGCAGCTTAGGGACTAGCGGGAGACGAGATACGCAGTATTTT. Encoded protein: CASSLGTSGRRDTQYF. Full variable domain (rest looked up from reference TRBV7-2 and TRBJ2-3): GAGVSQSPSNKVTEKGKDVELRCDPISGHTALYWYRQSLGQGLEFLIYFQGNSAPDKSGLPSDRFSAERTGGSVSTLTIQRTQQEDSAVYLCASSLGTSGRRDTQYFGPGTRLTVL.

At least ten counts were recorded for this clonotype. The CDR3 bases are TGTGCCAGCAGCGCCCTGGGGGTGAGCACAGATACGCAGTATTTT. Protein: CASSALGVSTDTQYF. The V and J genes are TRBV7-2 and TRBJ2-3; D might be TRBD1 or TRBD2, each matching 5 bases. Germline values: CDR1 SGHTA, CDR2 FQGNSA. This CDR3 comprises 15 residues. With 5 bases removed from V and 0 bases from J, the gap between germline ends came to 12 bases.

Many counts were recorded for this clonotype. The genes are TRBV7-2 and TRBJ2-7, with TRBD2 identical over 12 bases. Trimming removed 1 base from V and 3 bases from J; junction bases left unmatched: 4. Germline V gene sequence: CDR1 SGHTA, CDR2 FQGNSA. The CDR3 has 16 residues. CDR3 coding DNA: TGTGCCAGCAGCTTAGTTTCTAGCGGGAGGGGCTACGAGCAGTACTTC. Translating gives CASSLVSSGRGYEQYF.

Ten or more counts support this clonotype. The chain employs TRBV27 and TRBJ2-7; TRBD2 is a possible D gene (5 bases). V was pared by 5 bases and J by 4 bases, with 18 bases between. The CDR3 sequence is 15 residues long. The germline V gene encodes CDR1 MNHEY and CDR2 SMNVEV (reference sequence). The CDR3 spells CASSPAVGSPYEQYV. Here the CDR3 DNA reads TGTGCCAGCAGTCCTGCGGTTGGGAGTCCTTACGAGCAGTACGTC.

The chain employs TRBV28 and TRBJ2-4; D is ambiguous. This CDR3 has 13 residues. The germline CDR1 and CDR2 sequences are MDHEN and SYDVKM. V lost 3 bases, J lost 5 bases, and 8 bases lay in between. CDR3 bases: TGTGCCAGCAGTTTGACAAGGGAAAACATTCAGTACTTC. Amino acid sequence: CASSLTRENIQYF.

This clonotype was detected many times. CDR3 residues: CASSGTGGGTEAFF. In DNA, the CDR3 is TGTGCCAGCAGCGGCACAGGGGGGGGCACTGAAGCTTTCTTT. The chain uses TRBV5-4 and TRBJ1-1; 8 bases fit TRBD1. Per germline, CDR1 SGHNT and CDR2 YYREEE (reference sequence). V lost 4 bases and J lost 4; bases outside the gene matches: 6. CDR3 size: 14 residues.

The J gene is TRBJ2-7, the V gene TRBV7-6, with 9 bases lining up with TRBD1. Losses at the gene ends were 6 bases for V and 4 bases for J; bases not matched to a gene: 10. The CDR3 loop spans 15 amino acids. Looked up from germline, CDR1 is SGHVS and CDR2 is FNYEAQ. CDR3 in DNA: TGTGCCAGCAGAAACCGCGGACAGGGGCTGTACGAGCAGTACGTC. Residues: CASRNRGQGLYEQYV.

This clonotype was seen only a few times. V is TRBV20-1 and J is TRBJ2-1, with TRBD1 identical over 12 bases. Germline CDR1 reads DFQATT; CDR2 reads SNEGSKA (reference sequence). This CDR3 contains 15 residues. The trim removed 3 bases at V and 6 bases at J, leaving 6 bases unmatched. This chain's CDR3 is CSASRPGQGANEQFF. CDR3 in DNA: TGCAGTGCTAGTCGGCCGGGACAGGGGGCCAATGAGCAGTTCTTC.

This clonotype appeared many times. This chain uses TRBV6-6 with TRBJ1-3; TRBD1 agrees at 8 bases. J lost 0 bases, V lost 0 bases, and 4 bases had no gene match. This CDR3 has 17 residues. Germline V CDR1 and CDR2: MNHNY, SVGAGI (reference sequence). The CDR3 DNA reads as TGTGCCAGCAGTTACTCCGGGACAGGATTCTCTGGAAACACCATATATTTT. Amino acid sequence: CASSYSGTGFSGNTIYF.

The V and J genes are TRBV19 and TRBJ2-5; 9 bases map to TRBD1. Germline CDR1 and CDR2: LNHDA and SQIVND (reference sequence). The V and J ends lost 7 bases and 5 bases, in that order; junction bases with no gene match: 5. CDR3 length: 13 residues. This CDR3 is CASTTDRGETQYF. DNA of the CDR3: TGTGCCAGTACCACCGACAGGGGGGAGACCCAGTACTTC.

The sample holds a few counts of this clonotype. A much larger clone differs by one base, so this may be a read error. The gene calls are TRBV25-1 and TRBJ1-1; D is unclear. Germline V gene sequence: CDR1 MGHDK, CDR2 SYGVNS. This CDR3 is built from 13 residues. For the CDR3, the DNA is TGTGCCAGCCGATCCGGGCCGAACACTGAAGCTTCCTTT. Its protein is CASRSGPNTEASF.

This chain connects TRBV7-2 to TRBJ2-3; no definite D call. The DNA matches TRBJ1-5 better at its end, which makes the J call doubtful. Per germline, CDR1 SGHTA and CDR2 FQGNSA. The CDR3 runs to 14 residues. For the CDR3, the DNA is TGTGCCAGCAGCTTAGTGCCTAGTAAGAGGGCGCAGCATTTT. Translated: CASSLVPSKRAQHF.

This clonotype was seen ten or more times. This chain uses TRBV28 with TRBJ2-2; D gene ambiguous. Germline lookup yields CDR1 MDHEN and CDR2 SYDVKM. Trimming removed 5 bases from V and 0 bases from J, with 7 bases in between. The CDR3 length is 14 residues. CDR3 nucleotide sequence: TGTGCCAGCAGTGTTTTTCCGAACACCGGGGAGCTGTTTTTT. It is translated as CASSVFPNTGELFF. Filled out from reference TRBV28 and TRBJ2-2, the complete variable domain reads DVKVTQSSRYLVKRTGEKVFLECVQDMDHENMFWYRQDPGLGLRLIYFSYDVKMKEKGDIPEGYSVSREKKERFSLILESASTNQTSMYLCASSVFPNTGELFFGEGSRLTVL.

This clonotype appeared a few times. V and J are TRBV6-8 and TRBJ2-6; D is unresolved. Germline V CDR1 and CDR2: MNHGY, SAAAGT. V was shortened by 2 bases and J by 0 bases, with 5 bases between the two germline ends. The CDR3 covers 15 residues. The CDR3, as DNA: TGTGCCAGCAGTTACGACGACTCTGGGGCCAACGTCCTGACTTTC. Protein product: CASSYDDSGANVLTF.

This clonotype was counted at least ten times. V is TRBV4-3 and J is TRBJ2-1, with D unresolved. The CDR3 is made up of 13 amino acids. Germline V lookup: CDR1 LGHNA, CDR2 YSLEER. V was cut by 0 bases and J by 10 bases, with 10 bases left in between. CDR3 DNA sequence: TGCGCCAGCAGCCAAGAGGGCGAAGACGAGCAGTTCTTC. This gives the protein CASSQEGEDEQFF.

This clonotype was recorded many times. The chain couples TRBV28 to TRBJ2-7; 11 bases line up with TRBD2. Losses at the gene ends were 3 bases for V and 2 bases for J; bases not matched to a gene: 3. Germline CDR1 reads MDHEN; CDR2 reads SYDVKM. The CDR3 loop spans 15 amino acids. The DNA for the CDR3 is TGTGCCAGCAGTTTGAGACTAGCGGGGCCCTACGAGCAGTACGTC. Its translation is CASSLRLAGPYEQYV.